This section outlines one TCR beta chain sequence together with its context. Profiled with immunoSEQ multiplex PCR; TCRdb holds only in-frame clones, not every one. The table shows about 90,000 clones, with approximately 82% occurring only once. This sample stems from a study of PD-L1 blockade in urothelial cancer. Across the whole study: About nine tenths of the roughly 30 patients comprised males who had bladder-origin urothelial cancer.

Time point specified: peripheral blood 6 weeks after treatment start. V was cut by 3 bases and J by 5 bases, with 10 bases left in between. This CDR3 comprises 14 residues. Germline V gene lookup returns CDR1 LGHNA and CDR2 YNFKEQ. This receptor was obtained from a man aged 65 to 79 with urothelial cancer. This sequence joins TRBV4-2 and TRBJ2-2; TRBD1 might be the D (6 bases). The sequencing here drew on PBMCs, taken around atezolizumab (anti-PD-L1) treatment. The CDR3 bases are TGTGCCAGCAGCCAGGAACAGGGAACCGGGGAGCTGTTTTTT. Its protein product is CASSQEQGTGELFF.